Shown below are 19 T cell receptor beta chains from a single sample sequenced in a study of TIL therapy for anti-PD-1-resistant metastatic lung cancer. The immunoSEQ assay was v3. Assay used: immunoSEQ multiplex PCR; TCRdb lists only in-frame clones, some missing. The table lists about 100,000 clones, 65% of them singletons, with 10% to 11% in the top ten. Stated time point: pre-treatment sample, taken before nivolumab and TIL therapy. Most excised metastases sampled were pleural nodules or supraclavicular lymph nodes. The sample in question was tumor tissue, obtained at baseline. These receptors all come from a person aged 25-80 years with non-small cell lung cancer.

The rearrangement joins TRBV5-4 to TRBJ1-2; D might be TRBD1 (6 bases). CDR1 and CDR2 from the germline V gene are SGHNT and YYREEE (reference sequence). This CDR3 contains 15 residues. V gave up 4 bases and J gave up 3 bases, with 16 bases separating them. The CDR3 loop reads CASSTIGTFDYGYTF. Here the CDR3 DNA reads TGTGCCAGCAGCACAATTGGGACATTTGACTATGGCTACACCTTC.

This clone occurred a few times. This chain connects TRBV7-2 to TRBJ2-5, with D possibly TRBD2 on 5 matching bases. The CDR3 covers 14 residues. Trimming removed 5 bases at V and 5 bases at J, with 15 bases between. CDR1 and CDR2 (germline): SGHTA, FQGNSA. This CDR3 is CASSPQPGSETQYF. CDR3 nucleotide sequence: TGTGCCAGCAGCCCCCAACCGGGATCGGAGACCCAGTACTTC.

The CDR3 loop is CASSLSGRYNEQFF. CDR3 nucleotides: TGTGCCAGCAGCTTAAGTGGCCGCTACAATGAGCAGTTCTTC. The genes are TRBV11-2 and TRBJ2-1, with D hard to call. The CDR3 covers 14 residues. In germline, CDR1 is SGHAT, CDR2 FQNNGV. V lost 2 bases and J 3 bases, leaving 8 bases between the germline ends.

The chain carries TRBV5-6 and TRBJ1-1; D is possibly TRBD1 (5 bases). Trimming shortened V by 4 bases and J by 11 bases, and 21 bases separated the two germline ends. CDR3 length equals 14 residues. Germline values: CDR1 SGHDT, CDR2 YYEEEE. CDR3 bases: TGTGCCAGCAGCCCCCTAGGAACAGGAGGGTCTGCTTTCTTT. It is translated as CASSPLGTGGSAFF.

This chain's CDR3 is CASSYAGGEMETQYF. CDR3 nucleotides: TGTGCCAGCAGTTACGCGGGGGGCGAGATGGAGACCCAGTACTTC. The chain carries TRBV6-5 and TRBJ2-5, with 8 bases aligning to TRBD2. The V segment lost 2 bases and the J segment 5 bases; nucleotides outside the gene matches: 7. Germline CDR1 and CDR2: MNHEY and SVGAGI. The CDR3 runs 15 residues.

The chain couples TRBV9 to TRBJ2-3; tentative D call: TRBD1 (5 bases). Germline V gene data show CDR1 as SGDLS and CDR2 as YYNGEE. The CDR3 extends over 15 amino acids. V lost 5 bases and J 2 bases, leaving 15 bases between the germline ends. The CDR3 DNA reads TGTGCCAGCAGTGCCTTTCAGGGATTCACAGATACGCAGTATTTT. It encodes CASSAFQGFTDTQYF.

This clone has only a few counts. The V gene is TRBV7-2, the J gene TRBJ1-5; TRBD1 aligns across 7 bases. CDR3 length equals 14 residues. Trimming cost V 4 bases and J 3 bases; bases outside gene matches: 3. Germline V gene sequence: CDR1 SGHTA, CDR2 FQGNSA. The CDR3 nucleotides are TGTGCCAGCAGCTCGACAGGGCCCAATCAGCCCCAGCATTTT. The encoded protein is CASSSTGPNQPQHF.

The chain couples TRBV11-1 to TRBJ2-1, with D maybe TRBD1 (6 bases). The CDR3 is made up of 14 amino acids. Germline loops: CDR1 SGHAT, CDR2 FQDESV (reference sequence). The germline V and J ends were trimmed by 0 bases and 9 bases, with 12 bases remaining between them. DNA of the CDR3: TGTGCCAGCAGCTTAGCTAACAGGGCGGGTGAGCAGTTCTTC. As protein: CASSLANRAGEQFF. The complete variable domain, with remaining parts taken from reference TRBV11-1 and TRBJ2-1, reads EAEVAQSPRYKITEKSQAVAFWCDPISGHATLYWYRQILGQGPELLVQFQDESVVDDSQLPKDRFSAERLKGVDSTLKIQPAELGDSAMYLCASSLANRAGEQFFGPGTRLTVL.

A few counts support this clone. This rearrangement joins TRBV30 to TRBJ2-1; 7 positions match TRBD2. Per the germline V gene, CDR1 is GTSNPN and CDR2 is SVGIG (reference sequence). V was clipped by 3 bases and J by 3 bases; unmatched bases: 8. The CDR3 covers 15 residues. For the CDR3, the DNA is TGTGCCTGGAGGGTCCGGGAGCGGGGCTACAATGAGCAGTTCTTC. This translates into CAWRVRERGYNEQFF.

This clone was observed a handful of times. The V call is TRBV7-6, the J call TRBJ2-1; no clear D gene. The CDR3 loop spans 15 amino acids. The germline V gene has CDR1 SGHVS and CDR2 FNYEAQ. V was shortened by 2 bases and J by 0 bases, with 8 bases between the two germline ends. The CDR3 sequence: CASSLPGSSYNEQFF. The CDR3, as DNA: TGTGCCAGCAGCTTACCGGGCAGCTCCTACAATGAGCAGTTCTTC.

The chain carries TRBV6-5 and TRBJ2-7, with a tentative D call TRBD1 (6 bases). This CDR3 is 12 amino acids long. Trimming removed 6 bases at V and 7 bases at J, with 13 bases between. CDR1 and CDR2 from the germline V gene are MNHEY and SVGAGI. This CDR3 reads CASRGATREQYF. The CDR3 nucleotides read TGTGCCAGCAGGGGGGCAACTAGGGAGCAGTACTTC.

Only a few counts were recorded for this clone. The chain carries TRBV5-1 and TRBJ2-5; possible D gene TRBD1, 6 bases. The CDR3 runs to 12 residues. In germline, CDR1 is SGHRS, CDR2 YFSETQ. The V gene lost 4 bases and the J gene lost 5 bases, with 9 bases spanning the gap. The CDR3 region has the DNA TGCGCCAGCAGCCCCAGGGGTGAGACCCAGTACTTC. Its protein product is CASSPRGETQYF.

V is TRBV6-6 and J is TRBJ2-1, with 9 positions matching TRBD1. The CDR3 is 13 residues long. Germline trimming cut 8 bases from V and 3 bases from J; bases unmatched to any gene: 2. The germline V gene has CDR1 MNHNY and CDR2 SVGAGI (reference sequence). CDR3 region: CASRDRDYNEQFF. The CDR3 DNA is TGTGCCAGCCGGGACAGGGACTACAATGAGCAGTTCTTC.

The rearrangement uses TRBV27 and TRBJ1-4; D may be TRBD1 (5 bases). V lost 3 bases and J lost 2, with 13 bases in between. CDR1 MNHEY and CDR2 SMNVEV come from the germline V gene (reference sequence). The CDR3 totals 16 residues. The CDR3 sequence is CASSLEEWGTNEKLFF. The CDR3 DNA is TGTGCCAGCAGTTTGGAGGAGTGGGGCACTAATGAAAAACTGTTTTTT.

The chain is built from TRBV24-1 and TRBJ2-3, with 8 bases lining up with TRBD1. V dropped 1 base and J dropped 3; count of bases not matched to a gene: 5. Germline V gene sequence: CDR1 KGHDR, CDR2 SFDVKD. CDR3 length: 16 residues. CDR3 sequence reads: CATSDFTGGRTDTQYF. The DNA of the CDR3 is TGTGCCACCAGTGATTTCACAGGGGGGCGGACAGATACGCAGTATTTT.

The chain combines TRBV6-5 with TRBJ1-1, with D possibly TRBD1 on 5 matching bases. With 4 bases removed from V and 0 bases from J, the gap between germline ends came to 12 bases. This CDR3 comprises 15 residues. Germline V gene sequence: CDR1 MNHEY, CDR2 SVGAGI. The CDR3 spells CASSSQGRMNTEAFF. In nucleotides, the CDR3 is TGTGCCAGCAGTTCCCAGGGACGCATGAACACTGAAGCTTTCTTT.

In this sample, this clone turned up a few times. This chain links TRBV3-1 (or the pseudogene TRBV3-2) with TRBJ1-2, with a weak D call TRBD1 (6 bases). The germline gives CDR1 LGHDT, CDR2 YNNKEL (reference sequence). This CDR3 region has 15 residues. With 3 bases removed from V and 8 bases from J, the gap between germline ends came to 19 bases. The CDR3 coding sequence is TGTGCCAGCAGCCACCGACAGGCCACTAATAGAGGCTACACCTTC. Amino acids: CASSHRQATNRGYTF.

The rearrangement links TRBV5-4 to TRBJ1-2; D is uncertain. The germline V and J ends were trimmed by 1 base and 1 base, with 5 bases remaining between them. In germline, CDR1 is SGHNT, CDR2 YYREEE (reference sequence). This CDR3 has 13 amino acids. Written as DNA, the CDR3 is TGTGCCAGCAGCTTGCGCCTTAACTATGGCTACACCTTC. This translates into CASSLRLNYGYTF. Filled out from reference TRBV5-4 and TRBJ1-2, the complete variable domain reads ETGVTQSPTHLIKTRGQQVTLRCSSQSGHNTVSWYQQALGQGPQFIFQYYREEENGRGNFPPRFSGLQFPNYSSELNVNALELDDSALYLCASSLRLNYGYTFGSGTRLTVV.

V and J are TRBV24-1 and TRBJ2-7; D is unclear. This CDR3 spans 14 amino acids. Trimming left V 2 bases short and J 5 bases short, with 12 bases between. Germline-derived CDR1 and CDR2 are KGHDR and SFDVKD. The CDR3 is CATSDSHRMDEQYF. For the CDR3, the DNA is TGTGCCACCAGTGATTCTCACCGGATGGACGAGCAGTACTTC.